This TCR beta chain was retrieved from a study of blood T cell repertoires in COVID-19. Study-level information: Italy, Spain and the United States were the sources of the convalescent and acute COVID-19 samples. PBMCs, B-cell-depleted T cells, or T cells were the source of the cDNA or gDNA that made up the material.

V lost 1 base and J lost 4, with 14 bases in between. Germline V lookup: CDR1 WSHSY, CDR2 SAAADI. CDR3 length equals 15 residues. Original data processing: Amplification from reference gene primers served as the basis for estimated nucleated cell counts. This table comes from immunoSEQ multiplex PCR, and its TCRdb copy is limited to in-frame clones, with some not included. V, J and clone size are those of that table, while D and trimming were read from the DNA. The sample lists some 130,000 clones, almost 85% occurring once. This clone was detected only once. The material sequenced was peripheral blood. The TCR originated in a human donor in a cohort sampled during active COVID-19. The chain uses TRBV10-2 and TRBJ2-7; D may be TRBD1 (5 bases). CDR3 DNA sequence: TGCGCCAGCAGTGAGTTTGGTGCAGGGTCTTACGAGCAGTACTTC. It codes for CASSEFGAGSYEQYF.